Reported below is one T cell receptor beta chain. The specificity of this receptor is unknown. No base quality information exists; no much larger clone differs at one position. The protocol used for the library was the immunoSEQ multiplex PCR assay. A mixture of 60 forward primers for TCR Vbeta segments and 13 reverse primers for TCR Jbeta segments was used in the multiplex PCR. The CDR3 region of rearranged TCR beta genes was amplified from genomic DNA with a multiplex PCR assay. The amplified TCR beta libraries were sequenced on the Illumina HiSeq System as 87-base-pair reads. Regarding the original processing steps: Across the roughly 700 repertoires, a later analysis counted 80 million or so unique TCR beta chains, 9 million to 14 million of which were shared by at least two donors. To remove PCR and sequencing errors, raw reads were error-corrected and collapsed into unique sequences using a nearest-neighbor algorithm that merged closely related sequences. To assign V, D and J gene segments, CDR3 sequences were aligned to IMGT reference sequences. For a sequence to be retained, a match of at least six nucleotides was required to both a V gene segment and a J gene segment. Rearrangements were called productive when the CDR3 lacked stop codons and stayed in frame with V and J; all others were non-productive. Following IMGT convention, CDR3 was defined as the stretch from the second conserved V-encoded cysteine up to the conserved J-encoded phenylalanine. The earlier analysis of some 550 of the donors excluded any sequence lacking an unambiguous match to a single V gene segment. An earlier analysis of a few hundred of the donors classified V segments as functional when productive rearrangements were above 56.7% and as segregating when the standard deviation between donors was above 5%. To diagnose cytomegalovirus status from the catalog of TCR beta chain sequences, a statistical classification framework was built. In a later analysis, V and J genes were assigned by comparing TCR nucleotide sequences against IMGT/GENE-DB human TR gene sequences. In a later analysis, CDR3 sequences and most-parsimonious VDJ recombination scenarios were assigned using the TCRdist pipeline. In a later analysis, each TCR beta chain was defined by its CDR3 amino acid sequence together with its V-gene family, and reads lacking a unique V-gene family were excluded. As a way to deal with suspected cross-contamination and a sequencing artifact, a later analysis dropped more than 500 nucleotide sequences that were highly shared and had low generation probability. For each public chain, a later analysis derived a clonal expansion index from normalized ranks of inferred template counts within each repertoire. A later analysis computed generation probabilities with a VDJ recombination model fitted to out-of-frame rearrangements, and checked the results against IGoR. A later analysis scored TCR-TCR, TCR-HLA and TCR-CMV co-occurrence with hypergeometric tests, applying a repertoire-size bias correction to TCR pairs. In a later analysis, false discovery rates were estimated by permuting HLA or CMV assignments 20 times. A later analysis grouped co-occurring TCRs with DBSCAN, adding TCRdist sequence similarity when clustering within HLA-allele-positive subsets. For co-occurrence clustering, repertoires with fewer than 30,000 or more than 120,000 public chains were excluded, along with four to six repertoires with anomalous nucleotide sharing. Not all clones reach the TCRdb copy of this immuneACCESS table, which keeps in-frame sequences only. Checked studies attribute under half of the gap to unresolved V genes and leave the rest unexplained. The V and J calls and clone size come from that table; D and trimming were worked out from the DNA. The sample data list roughly 200,000 clones, and 75% to 80% of these were observed just once. Over 2% of the sample is held by the ten biggest clonotypes.

CDR1 is given as SGHTA and CDR2 as FQGTGA, both from the germline V gene. The CDR3 runs 13 residues from the cysteine to the phenylalanine. The read is trimmed to its CDR3 DNA, 39 bases read in frame from base 1. Trimming costs V 5 bases and J 7 bases, and their ends lie 15 bases apart. The cohort comprised several hundred healthy bone marrow donors. Cohort members were all nominally healthy when sampled, although unrecorded immune exposures were likely present. The donor tested CMV seropositive and was one of the 289 seropositive cohort members. A peripheral blood sample was provided by each donor, and peripheral blood mononuclear cells were used for TCR beta sequencing. Genomic DNA extraction from the blood cell samples was performed with the Qiagen DNeasy Blood Extraction Kit. This record belongs to a study of cytomegalovirus exposure and HLA in healthy donors (dated by TCRdb to about 2017). Study-wide context: An earlier analysis of around 600 of the donors reported roughly 300 Gb of sequence data and some 100 million unique TCR beta sequences from 150 million to 200 million T cells. All discovery cohort repertoires had been generated on a single sequencing platform. The aim of the study was to test whether cataloging public T cell receptors could identify signatures of past pathogen exposure. An earlier analysis of approximately 500 of the donors applied high-throughput TCR beta sequencing to assess whether each TCR beta V gene segment acted as functional or pseudogenic. Typing coverage varied by locus: roughly 620-640 donors for A, B, C, DRB1 and DQB1; roughly 560 for DQA1; more than 600 for DPA1; some 470 for DPB1. Because of strong linkage in the cohort, 5 or 6 DR-DQ haplotypes were treated as single units for association and clustering. In the later analysis, no new phenotypic data were used to find candidate immune exposures; instead, reliance was placed on TCR beta sequences and their occurrence across donors. Genome-wide SNP genotypes for about 60% of the roughly 700 donors were used in a later genetic analysis, which treated that subset as a discovery cohort. An early release that covered fewer than 800 HLA-typed donors contained about 300 gigabases of sequencing data and roughly 84 million unique TCR sequences. To study patterns of TCR occurrence, a later analysis re-analyzed previously published TCR beta repertoires from hundreds of donors and added high-resolution HLA genotyping. The study used immunosequencing to profile the T cell repertoires of 666 subjects and linked those repertoires to cytomegalovirus serostatus. To predict cytomegalovirus infection status, the study combined high-throughput TCR immunosequencing, statistical association of individual TCRs with disease status, and machine learning. HLA typing covered class I and class II loci at four-digit resolution. Donor age, sex, ethnicity and CMV serostatus were collected together with the repertoire data. Among 398 genotyped donors of the cohort, an average of approximately 240,000 unique TCR beta nucleotide sequences were sequenced per donor, roughly a sixth of them non-productive. Of the roughly 430 genotyped donors, over 65% fell in the genetic ancestry cluster associated with self-reported Caucasian donors. A separate validation cohort of some 130 different subjects was used in addition to the roughly 720-subject first cohort. Findings and caveats that apply to the study as a whole: Some IMGT-functional V segments, including TRBV6-2 and TRBV6-3, could not be distinguished by the 87-base-pair reads and were therefore excluded. The cohort was sequenced for TCR beta chains only, and without alpha or paired-chain data the features that could be detected were limited. In an earlier analysis of about 600 of the donors, most TCR beta V segments appeared in productive rearrangements about 90% or about 30% of the time, broadly matching IMGT annotations. The study listed 164 TCR beta chains as associated with cytomegalovirus. A later analysis reported that several top co-occurrence clusters appeared linked to parvovirus B19, influenza, CMV and Epstein-Barr virus. Linkage disequilibrium might explain the correlated functional status among segregating V segments, but an unknown experimental factor could not be ruled out. In a later genetic analysis, a missense DCLRE1C variant was associated with V-gene and J-gene trimming of TCR beta chains, and the association was replicated in an independent cohort. Cytomegalovirus status was reported to be diagnosed by the classifier with high specificity and sensitivity in both the original and validation cohorts. A further reported finding was that TCR beta sequences accurately predicted the HLA-A and HLA-B alleles for most subjects in the first cohort. Three of the identified cytomegalovirus-associated TCR beta chains were confirmed in vitro to be specific for cytomegalovirus antigens. Around 16 rarely observed V segments, including chromosome 9 orphons, were excluded from the earlier analysis of several hundred of the donors because counts were too low. Most TCR sequences were seen in very few donors, while some public TCRs were found in many individuals. In a later analysis, over 15,000 TCR beta sequences were associated with specific HLA alleles at a false discovery rate of 0.05. According to a later analysis, most CMV-associated TCR beta chains appeared to be HLA-restricted, and the HLA associations seemed to be driven largely by CMV exposure. The sequencing pipeline was judged likely to have produced a cluster of highly shared sequence variants as a technical artifact. According to a later analysis, TCR association rates differed among HLA loci, with DRB1 alleles showing the most associated TCRs and HLA-C alleles showing the fewest. Because some donors lacked HLA typing at each locus, the association tests relied only on the typed subset. For the cohort, immune exposure information was limited to CMV serostatus. The authors suggested that the approach could potentially be generalized to other disease states and immunological phenotypes. Sequencing depth was assumed to be roughly uniform across donors in the presence/absence analyses, though that assumption may not hold. In a later analysis, HLA-associated TCR beta chains showed more clonal expansion and lower generation probabilities than non-associated chains that were equally common. A later genetic analysis reported fewer N-insertions in productive TCRs among donors in an Asian-associated ancestry cluster than the roughly 720-donor mean. Strong co-occurrence of HLA alleles, especially DR and DQ, made assigning TCR associations to individual alleles difficult.

The chain couples TRBV7-3 to TRBJ2-7, with TRBD1 as a weak D call on 5 bases. The material sequenced was PBMCs. The origin of this receptor is a woman aged 25 to 39 in good health and CMV-seropositive. Here is the DNA: TGTGCCAGCAGCCTAATGGCAGGGCGGGAGCAGTACTTC. It is translated as CASSLMAGREQYF.